This TCR beta chain was documented in a study of blood T cells in healthy people across ages. PCR was performed a second time for about 7 to 11 cycles using a sample-barcoded 5' primer and a J-beta primer mix. Each CDR3 protein gets one entry after TCRdb re-called the 5' RACE reads with MiXCR. The table includes 1,500,000 or so distinct CDR3 sequences, roughly 59% detected once. Germline CDR1 and CDR2: LGHNT and FRNRAP. The CDR3 totals 12 residues. The V gene lost 1 base and the J gene lost 4 bases, with 4 bases spanning the gap. This TCR was sampled from a man aged 18 to 29 in good health. Material for sequencing was blood. The chain joins TRBV12-5 to TRBJ1-2, with D unclear. CDR3 residues: CASGLASYGYTF. The CDR3 DNA reads as TGTGCTAGTGGTTTGGCCAGCTATGGCTACACCTTC.